The entry below describes one T cell receptor beta chain. The target antigen is unknown. The entry originates in a study of blood T cells in healthy people across ages. A second PCR of about 7 to 11 cycles used a sample-barcoded 5' primer and a J-beta primer mix. TCRdb recomputed calls from the 5' RACE reads with MiXCR, one row per CDR3 protein. The table has 720,000 or so distinct CDR3 sequences, roughly two fifths seen once. V shed 6 bases, J shed 2 bases, and the junction held 7 bases outside the gene matches. This CDR3 region has 15 residues. Per the germline V gene, CDR1 is SNHLY and CDR2 is FYNNEI. Study-wide results and limits: Lack of knowledge of donor CMV status possibly confounded expanded clonotype changes.

Each individual donor underwent a draw of ten milliliters of peripheral blood. Sequenced sample: blood. This clonotype was sampled from a man at least 80 years old in good health. The chain links TRBV2 to TRBJ2-1; 7 bases fit TRBD1. As DNA, the CDR3 is TGTGCCAGCAGCCCGACAGGGTTACCCTACAATGAGCAGTTCTTC. It translates to CASSPTGLPYNEQFF.